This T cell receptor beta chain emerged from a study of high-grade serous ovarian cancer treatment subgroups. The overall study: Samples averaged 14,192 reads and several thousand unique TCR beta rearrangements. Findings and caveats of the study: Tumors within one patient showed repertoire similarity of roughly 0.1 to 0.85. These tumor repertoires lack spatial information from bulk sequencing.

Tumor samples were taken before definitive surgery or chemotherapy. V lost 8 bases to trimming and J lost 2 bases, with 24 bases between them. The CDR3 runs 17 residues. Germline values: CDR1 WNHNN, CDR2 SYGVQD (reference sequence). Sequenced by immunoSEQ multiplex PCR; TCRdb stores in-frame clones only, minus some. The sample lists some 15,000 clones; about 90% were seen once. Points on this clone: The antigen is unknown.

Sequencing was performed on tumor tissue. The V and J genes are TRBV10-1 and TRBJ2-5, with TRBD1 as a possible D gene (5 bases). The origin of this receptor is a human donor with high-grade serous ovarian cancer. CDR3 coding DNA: TGCGCCAGCCCTGGAGTGGGAAGGGGAAATATACAAGAGACCCAGTACTTC. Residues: CASPGVGRGNIQETQYF.